Following are 21 T cell receptor beta chains from one sample sequenced in a study of radiotherapy plus CTLA-4 blockade in lung cancer. Using immunoSEQ multiplex PCR, the repertoire was profiled, and TCRdb retains in-frame clones only, with some absent. The data show approximately 83,000 clones, 78% seen once. The sample was peripheral blood, taken from a patient treated with radiotherapy plus ipilimumab. The receptors originated from a human donor with non-small cell lung cancer who had a partial response to radiotherapy plus ipilimumab. Some clones in this sample may be carry-over from other donors' samples.

The chain is built from TRBV29-1 and TRBJ1-2; TRBD1 might be the D (5 bases). This CDR3 comprises 11 residues. CDR1 and CDR2 (germline): SQVTM, ANQGSEA. Trimming shortened V by 0 bases and J by 6 bases, and 5 bases separated the two germline ends. CDR3 DNA sequence: TGCAGCGTTGAAGAAGGGGATGGCTACACCTTC. It is translated as CSVEEGDGYTF.

This chain links TRBV29-1 with TRBJ2-7; 9 bases are a match to TRBD1. Trimming took 7 bases from V and 2 from J; bases not matched to a gene: 6. The V gene's germline CDR1 is SQVTM and CDR2 ANQGSEA. The CDR3 is 13 amino acids. The CDR3 loop is CSARTGEAYEQYF. As DNA, the CDR3 is TGCAGCGCCCGGACAGGGGAAGCCTACGAGCAGTACTTC.

The chain joins TRBV4-1 to TRBJ1-2; 10 bases map to TRBD1. In germline, CDR1 is MGHRA, CDR2 YSYEKL. The CDR3 has 15 amino acids. J gave up 4 bases and V 1 base, and 3 bases lay outside the gene matches. CDR3: CASSQVGTGAYGYTF. The CDR3 DNA follows: TGCGCCAGCAGCCAAGTTGGGACAGGGGCCTATGGCTACACCTTC.

The V call is TRBV7-6, the J call TRBJ1-5, with 8 bases aligning to TRBD1. CDR3 length: 15 residues. Losses at the gene ends were 5 bases for V and 2 bases for J; bases not matched to a gene: 5. CDR1 is SGHVS, CDR2 FNYEAQ, per germline. The chain's CDR3 is CASSAGGSGNQPQHF. The CDR3 DNA is TGTGCCAGCAGCGCAGGGGGCAGCGGCAATCAGCCCCAGCATTTT.

The chain has TRBV7-7 and TRBJ2-5; D possibly corresponds to TRBD2 (5 bases). Trimming took off 3 bases at V and 0 bases at J, with 11 bases between the two ends. CDR1 and CDR2 from the germline V gene are SSHAT and FNYEAQ (reference sequence). The CDR3 is 15 amino acids. In DNA, the CDR3 is TGTGCCAGCAGCTTGGGCGGGTTTTACCAAGAGACCCAGTACTTC. Protein product: CASSLGGFYQETQYF.

This chain connects TRBV7-3 to TRBJ1-1; D is uncertain. The V and J ends lost 5 bases and 2 bases respectively, with 9 bases between them. Germline V CDR1 and CDR2: SGHTA, FQGTGA. The CDR3 has 13 residues. This chain's CDR3 is CASSPGLNTEAFF. The CDR3 region has the DNA TGTGCCAGCAGCCCCGGTCTTAACACTGAAGCTTTCTTT.

This rearrangement joins TRBV7-2 to TRBJ2-1; D remains unclear. From germline, CDR1 is SGHTA and CDR2 FQGNSA. The CDR3 runs 14 residues. V lost 4 bases and J 3 bases, leaving 10 bases between the germline ends. The DNA for the CDR3 is TGTGCCAGCAGCTCATACTATGTCTACAATGAGCAGTTCTTC. Its translation is CASSSYYVYNEQFF.

This chain links TRBV7-9 with TRBJ2-7, with 11 bases lining up with TRBD2. Trimming cost V 2 bases and J 3 bases; bases outside gene matches: 0. The length of the CDR3 is 14 residues. The germline V gene has CDR1 SEHNR and CDR2 FQNEAQ (reference sequence). DNA of the CDR3: TGTGCCAGCAGCTTACTAGCGGGGGGCTACGAGCAGTACTTC. Its translation is CASSLLAGGYEQYF.

This chain links TRBV7-9 with TRBJ1-1; 8 nucleotides align to TRBD1. Trimming took 5 bases from V and 3 from J; bases not matched to a gene: 5. This CDR3 region has 14 residues. Germline CDR1 reads SEHNR; CDR2 reads FQNEAQ (reference sequence). The CDR3 sequence: CASSRDRGDTEAFF. DNA for the CDR3: TGTGCCAGCAGCAGAGACAGGGGCGACACTGAAGCTTTCTTT.

The genes are TRBV18 and TRBJ2-3, with 7 bases aligning to TRBD2. The ends lost 7 bases at V and 2 bases at J; junction bases unmatched: 6. CDR1 and CDR2 (germline): KGHSH, LQKENI. The CDR3 totals 14 residues. The CDR3: CASYPGTTTDTQYF. The CDR3 DNA sequence: TGTGCCAGCTATCCCGGGACTACCACAGATACGCAGTATTTT.

V usage is TRBV16 and J usage is TRBJ1-1; no reliable D call. In germline, CDR1 is KGHSY, CDR2 FQNENV. The CDR3 covers 15 residues. V shed 3 bases and J shed 1 base, with 12 bases lying between them. The CDR3 sequence: CASSQYGSQNTEAFF. The CDR3 DNA reads as TGTGCCAGCAGCCAGTACGGGAGCCAGAACACTGAAGCTTTCTTT.

The V gene is TRBV6-1, the J gene TRBJ2-6; D is ambiguous. The CDR3 totals 16 residues. V was cut by 2 bases and J by 0 bases, with 8 bases left in between. CDR1 MNHNS and CDR2 SASEGT come from the germline V gene. The CDR3: CASSENWSSGANVLTF. The CDR3 DNA is TGTGCCAGCAGTGAAAATTGGAGCTCTGGGGCCAACGTCCTGACTTTC.

The chain carries TRBV9 and TRBJ2-3; 7 bases fit TRBD2. CDR3 length: 16 amino acids. From germline, CDR1 is SGDLS and CDR2 YYNGEE. The V gene end was trimmed by 2 bases and the J gene end by 1 base; junction bases not matched to a gene: 7. This CDR3 reads CASSVSGLLRTDTQYF. The CDR3, as DNA: TGTGCCAGCAGCGTTAGCGGGTTGTTACGCACAGATACGCAGTATTTT.

This chain uses TRBV10-3 with TRBJ1-1; D call uncertain. Looked up from germline, CDR1 is ENHRY and CDR2 is SYGVKD. V was clipped by 2 bases and J by 5 bases, with 12 bases between them. The CDR3 covers 14 residues. DNA of the CDR3: TGTGCCATCAGTGAGAACCAGCCCGGGACTGAAGCTTTCTTT. Translation: CAISENQPGTEAFF.

This clone was observed once. The chain couples TRBV29-1 to TRBJ2-2; D is perhaps TRBD1 (6 bases). The ends were cut back, 5 bases at V and 7 bases at J, with 17 bases in the middle. The CDR3 totals 14 residues. Per germline, CDR1 SQVTM and CDR2 ANQGSEA. The CDR3 nucleotides are TGCAGCGTTTCGCTTGTGGGGGCAGGCGGGGAGCTGTTTTTT. Translating gives CSVSLVGAGGELFF.

The chain has TRBV6-6 and TRBJ1-1, with 7 nucleotides matching TRBD1. CDR3 length: 14 amino acids. Trimming at V came to 7 bases and at J to 1 base, leaving 6 bases not matched to a gene. Germline CDR1 reads MNHNY; CDR2 reads SVGAGI (reference sequence). DNA of the CDR3: TGTGCCAGCACGTGGGACAGAACGAACACTGAAGCTTTCTTT. Translated, it gives CASTWDRTNTEAFF.

This chain links TRBV5-6 with TRBJ2-1, with 7 bases matching TRBD2. Germline trimming cut 0 bases from V and 9 bases from J; bases unmatched to any gene: 9. Germline V gene sequence: CDR1 SGHDT, CDR2 YYEEEE. This CDR3 has 15 residues. The CDR3 sequence: CASSLGSGIYGEQFF. The CDR3 DNA is TGTGCCAGCAGCTTGGGGAGCGGGATCTACGGTGAGCAGTTCTTC. Looking up the rest from reference TRBV5-6 and TRBJ2-1 gives the full variable domain: DAGVTQSPTHLIKTRGQQVTLRCSPKSGHDTVSWYQQALGQGPQFIFQYYEEEERQRGNFPDRFSGHQFPNYSSELNVNALLLGDSALYLCASSLGSGIYGEQFFGPGTRLTVL.

The rearrangement joins TRBV11-2 to TRBJ2-1; D is unresolved. Germline V gene lookup returns CDR1 SGHAT and CDR2 FQNNGV. The CDR3 is 12 residues long. Trimming shortened V by 1 base and J by 4 bases, and 2 bases separated the two germline ends. The CDR3 is CASSLAYNEQFF. Written as DNA, the CDR3 is TGTGCCAGCAGCTTAGCGTACAATGAGCAGTTCTTC.

The V call is TRBV5-5, the J call TRBJ1-2; possibly TRBD1 for D (6 bases). There are 13 residues in the CDR3. In germline, CDR1 is SGHKS, CDR2 YYEKEE (reference sequence). V was shortened by 4 bases and J by 3 bases, with 10 bases between the two germline ends. CDR3 region: CASSVRTDYGYTF. The CDR3 DNA reads as TGTGCCAGCAGCGTGAGGACAGACTATGGCTACACCTTC.

This clone has only a few counts. V usage is TRBV16 and J usage is TRBJ2-2; 7 positions agree with TRBD1. The CDR3 runs to 15 residues. Trimming took 4 bases from V and 7 from J; bases not matched to a gene: 9. Germline CDR1 is KGHSY and CDR2 is FQNENV. The CDR3 sequence is CASSLTQGVGGELFF. The CDR3 nucleotides are TGTGCCAGCAGCCTCACCCAGGGGGTCGGCGGGGAGCTGTTTTTT.

This sequence joins TRBV27 and TRBJ2-3; 10 bases are shared with TRBD2. The V segment lost 5 bases and the J segment 5 bases; nucleotides outside the gene matches: 7. Looked up from germline, CDR1 is MNHEY and CDR2 is SMNVEV (reference sequence). The CDR3 is 15 amino acids. Here the CDR3 DNA reads TGTGCCAGCAGTCAAAATAGCGGGGGGCGAGATACGCAGTATTTT. This sequence encodes CASSQNSGGRDTQYF.